This TCR beta chain appears in the sequencing data of a study of radiotherapy plus CTLA-4 blockade in lung cancer. Ipilimumab CTLA-4 blockade and focal radiation were given to patients with chemo-refractory metastatic non-small-cell lung cancer. Concerning this clone itself: What it binds is unknown.

Study-level findings and limits: An expansion of tumor-derived TCR clones occurred in blood after radiotherapy plus ipilimumab.

The CDR3 covers 15 residues. Germline CDR1 and CDR2: SGHNT and YYREEE (reference sequence). V was pared by 3 bases and J by 7 bases, with 16 bases between. Profiled with immunoSEQ multiplex PCR; TCRdb holds only in-frame clones, not every one. The sample has 75,000 to 100,000 clones, about 86% seen once; the top ten hold 4% to 6%. The material sequenced was peripheral blood, taken from a patient treated with radiotherapy plus ipilimumab. The receptor was isolated from a human donor with non-small cell lung cancer that progressed on radiotherapy plus ipilimumab. The chain combines TRBV5-4 with TRBJ2-2; D is ambiguous. CDR3 sequence: CASSSFNRRNGELFF. CDR3 sequence (DNA): TGTGCCAGCAGCTCATTCAACCGCCGTAACGGGGAGCTGTTTTTT.